This is a list of T cell receptor beta chains from one sample in a study of long-term antiretroviral therapy in people with HIV. The data were produced by immunoSEQ multiplex PCR, yet TCRdb's version contains in-frame clones alone and is incomplete. There are 30,000 to 40,000 clones in the sample; 65% to 90% occur only once, and around 4.4% lies in the top ten. The source material was unsorted PBMCs, sampled about 3.3 years after starting antiretroviral therapy. These receptors were collected from a man aged 18 to 29 with HIV. CDR3s include the opening cysteine and the closing phenylalanine or tryptophan. The D gene is left open where the match is weak. Size is omitted from some rows. Given values are once, few, many or a class for expanded clones.

J: TRBJ1-1
D: TRBD1
size: -
V: TRBV6-1
CDR3: CASRDRDRVNTEAFF
DNA: TGTGCCAGCAGAGACCGGGACAGGGTAAACACTGAAGCTTTCTTT

J: TRBJ1-4
D: -
size: -
V: TRBV9
CDR3: CASSGTRGGSATNEKLFF
DNA: TGTGCCAGCAGCGGGACTCGAGGGGGATCTGCAACTAATGAAAAACTGTTTTTT

J: TRBJ2-1
D: -
size: -
V: TRBV19
CDR3: CASSITSSYNEQFF
DNA: TGTGCCAGTAGTATAACCAGCTCCTACAATGAGCAGTTCTTC

J: TRBJ2-7
D: TRBD2
size: -
V: TRBV18
CDR3: CASSPRNSLSGDEQYF
DNA: TGTGCCAGCTCACCACGTAATTCCCTCAGCGGGGACGAGCAGTACTTC

J: TRBJ2-7
D: -
size: -
V: TRBV5-4
CDR3: CASSWGGTYEQYF
DNA: TGTGCCAGCAGCTGGGGCGGTACCTACGAGCAGTACTTC

J: TRBJ1-6
D: -
size: -
V: TRBV25-1
CDR3: CASSESGVNSPLHF
DNA: TGTGCCAGCAGTGAATCCGGGGTTAATTCACCCCTCCACTTT

J: TRBJ2-7
D: -
size: few
V: TRBV7-6
CDR3: CASSPDGAAYEQYF
DNA: TGTGCCAGCAGCCCCGATGGGGCTGCCTACGAGCAGTACTTC

J: TRBJ2-7
D: TRBD1
size: few
V: TRBV28
CDR3: CASSPGTGSYEQYF
DNA: TGTGCCAGCAGTCCAGGGACAGGCTCCTACGAGCAGTACTTC

J: TRBJ2-7
D: -
size: -
V: TRBV25-1
CDR3: CASSFYRDPYEQYF
DNA: TGTGCCAGCAGCTTCTACAGGGATCCCTACGAGCAGTACTTC

J: TRBJ1-1
D: TRBD1
size: -
V: TRBV5-1
CDR3: CASSFGTGGWNTEAFF
DNA: TGCGCCAGCAGCTTCGGGACAGGTGGATGGAACACTGAAGCTTTCTTT

J: TRBJ2-5
D: TRBD1
size: -
V: TRBV11-3
CDR3: CASSLGGQGAETQYF
DNA: TGTGCCAGCAGCTTAGGTGGCCAGGGGGCAGAGACCCAGTACTTC

J: TRBJ2-7
D: -
size: -
V: TRBV27
CDR3: CASSRSGEQYF
DNA: TGTGCCAGCAGTAGATCTGGAGAGCAGTACTTC

J: TRBJ2-3
D: TRBD1
size: -
V: TRBV6-1
CDR3: CASSKDRISTDTQYF
DNA: TGTGCCAGCAGCAAGGACAGGATTAGCACAGATACGCAGTATTTT

J: TRBJ1-1
D: TRBD1
size: -
V: TRBV6-6
CDR3: CASSYSPGGNTEAFF
DNA: TGTGCCAGCAGTTACTCACCAGGGGGGAACACTGAAGCTTTCTTT

J: TRBJ1-2
D: TRBD1
size: -
V: TRBV6-5
CDR3: CASRRDSRILGYTF
DNA: TGTGCCAGCAGACGGGACAGTCGCATCTTAGGCTACACCTTC

J: TRBJ2-7
D: TRBD2
size: -
V: TRBV15
CDR3: CATSRSRGNYEQYF
DNA: TGTGCCACCAGCAGGTCGCGGGGGAACTACGAGCAGTACTTC

J: TRBJ1-2
D: TRBD1
size: -
V: TRBV2
CDR3: CASWGRGGNGYTF
DNA: TGTGCCAGCTGGGGCAGGGGGGGGAATGGCTACACCTTC

J: TRBJ2-7
D: TRBD1
size: -
V: TRBV4-1
CDR3: CASSQEAPGGYEQYF
DNA: TGCGCCAGCAGCCAAGAGGCCCCAGGGGGCTACGAGCAGTACTTC

J: TRBJ2-7
D: -
size: -
V: TRBV5-5
CDR3: CASSLVGRAGNEQYF
DNA: TGTGCCAGCAGCTTGGTGGGCAGGGCAGGCAACGAGCAGTACTTC

J: TRBJ1-2
D: TRBD1
size: -
V: TRBV5-1
CDR3: CASSFVRGYGYTF
DNA: TGCGCCAGCAGCTTCGTCAGGGGGTATGGCTACACCTTC

J: TRBJ2-7
D: -
size: -
V: TRBV5-1
CDR3: CASSPVRGPPGEQYF
DNA: TGCGCCAGCAGCCCGGTCCGGGGACCCCCGGGCGAGCAGTACTTC

J: TRBJ1-2
D: -
size: few
V: TRBV13
CDR3: CASSTVYGYTF
DNA: TGTGCCAGCAGCACGGTCTATGGCTACACCTTC

J: TRBJ2-5
D: -
size: -
V: TRBV27
CDR3: CASSLYSGAGVSETQYF
DNA: TGTGCCAGCAGTTTGTATTCGGGGGCGGGAGTTTCTGAGACCCAGTACTTC

J: TRBJ1-1
D: -
size: -
V: TRBV18
CDR3: CASSPFTRVGSNTEAFF
DNA: TGTGCCAGCTCACCATTTACCAGGGTGGGTTCGAACACTGAAGCTTTCTTT

J: TRBJ1-1
D: TRBD1
size: -
V: TRBV10-3
CDR3: CAITETGAETNTEAFF
DNA: TGTGCCATCACAGAAACAGGGGCGGAGACGAACACTGAAGCTTTCTTT

J: TRBJ2-1
D: -
size: -
V: TRBV6-5
CDR3: CASSYSGNRYEQFF
DNA: TGTGCCAGCAGTTACTCGGGAAATAGGTATGAGCAGTTCTTC

J: TRBJ1-4
D: -
size: -
V: TRBV6-1
CDR3: CASSEAGVSTNEKLFF
DNA: TGTGCCAGCAGTGAGGCGGGTGTCTCAACTAATGAAAAACTGTTTTTT

J: TRBJ2-2
D: -
size: -
V: TRBV9
CDR3: CASSSNTGELFF
DNA: TGTGCCAGCAGCTCGAACACCGGGGAGCTGTTTTTT

J: TRBJ1-1
D: TRBD1
size: few
V: TRBV7-6
CDR3: CASSFQGEEAFF
DNA: TGTGCCAGCAGCTTCCAGGGGGAGGAAGCTTTCTTT

J: TRBJ2-7
D: TRBD1
size: -
V: TRBV5-1
CDR3: CASSLEPGGTYEQYF
DNA: TGCGCCAGCAGCTTGGAGCCAGGGGGCACCTACGAGCAGTACTTC

J: TRBJ2-2
D: TRBD1
size: -
V: TRBV5-1
CDR3: CASSLGGQGRTGELFF
DNA: TGCGCCAGCAGCTTGGGCGGACAGGGAAGGACCGGGGAGCTGTTTTTT

J: TRBJ2-7
D: -
size: -
V: TRBV6-5
CDR3: CASSYSGEQYF
DNA: TGTGCCAGCAGTTACTCGGGCGAGCAGTACTTC

J: TRBJ1-2
D: -
size: -
V: TRBV4-1
CDR3: CASSQVEQDGYTF
DNA: TGCGCCAGCAGCCAAGTAGAACAGGATGGCTACACCTTC

J: TRBJ1-1
D: -
size: -
V: TRBV27
CDR3: CASSSLPAGGAWTEAFF
DNA: TGTGCCAGCAGTTCTCTCCCAGCGGGGGGGGCCTGGACTGAAGCTTTCTTT

J: TRBJ1-1
D: -
size: -
V: TRBV19
CDR3: CASSIVGTKGLREAFF
DNA: TGTGCCAGTAGTATAGTAGGGACCAAGGGCCTACGTGAAGCTTTCTTT

J: TRBJ1-2
D: -
size: -
V: TRBV6-5
CDR3: CASSFDVGGKGAGYTF
DNA: TGTGCCAGCAGTTTCGACGTCGGGGGAAAGGGAGCGGGCTACACCTTC

J: TRBJ1-4
D: TRBD1
size: -
V: TRBV7-9
CDR3: CASSSLGQAIATNEKLFF
DNA: TGTGCCAGCAGCTCACTGGGACAGGCGATTGCAACTAATGAAAAACTGTTTTTT

J: TRBJ1-3
D: -
size: -
V: TRBV6-5
CDR3: CASSYSQGFSGNTIYF
DNA: TGTGCCAGCAGTTACTCGCAGGGGTTCTCTGGAAACACCATATATTTT

J: TRBJ2-7
D: -
size: -
V: TRBV18
CDR3: CASSPPRETGEQYF
DNA: TGTGCCAGCTCACCCCCTCGGGAGACGGGCGAGCAGTACTTC

J: TRBJ2-5
D: TRBD1
size: -
V: TRBV5-6
CDR3: CASRPGQGWEETQYF
DNA: TGTGCCAGCAGACCGGGACAGGGGTGGGAGGAGACCCAGTACTTC

J: TRBJ2-7
D: TRBD1
size: few
V: TRBV11-2
CDR3: CASSARDTLGQPYEQYF
DNA: TGTGCCAGCAGTGCTAGAGACACGCTGGGACAGCCTTACGAGCAGTACTTC

J: TRBJ2-7
D: -
size: once
V: TRBV7-2
CDR3: CASSPALGGAYEQYF
DNA: TGTGCCAGCAGCCCTGCCCTGGGGGGAGCCTACGAGCAGTACTTC

J: TRBJ1-1
D: -
size: -
V: TRBV18
CDR3: CASSSAGGNEAFF
DNA: TGTGCCAGCTCCTCAGCGGGCGGGAATGAAGCTTTCTTT

J: TRBJ1-1
D: -
size: -
V: TRBV25-1
CDR3: CASSEEKGKGTEAFF
DNA: TGTGCCAGCAGTGAGGAAAAGGGTAAGGGCACTGAAGCTTTCTTT

J: TRBJ2-7
D: TRBD1
size: -
V: TRBV9
CDR3: CASSARGQGAFYEQYF
DNA: TGTGCCAGCAGCGCTAGGGGACAGGGGGCATTTTACGAGCAGTACTTC

J: TRBJ2-3
D: -
size: -
V: TRBV6-6
CDR3: CASFAGRSSTDTQYF
DNA: TGTGCCAGTTTTGCCGGGCGGAGTAGCACAGATACGCAGTATTTT

J: TRBJ2-7
D: -
size: -
V: TRBV5-4
CDR3: CASSSPSEGAYEQYF
DNA: TGTGCCAGCAGCTCCCCTTCCGAGGGAGCCTACGAGCAGTACTTC

J: TRBJ1-5
D: TRBD1
size: -
V: TRBV6-5
CDR3: CASSQDRALGQPQHF
DNA: TGTGCCAGCAGTCAAGACAGGGCCCTCGGTCAGCCCCAGCATTTT

J: TRBJ2-7
D: TRBD1
size: -
V: TRBV16
CDR3: CASSQPSTGYEQYF
DNA: TGTGCCAGCAGCCAACCGTCGACAGGGTACGAGCAGTACTTC

J: TRBJ1-6
D: -
size: -
V: TRBV7-9
CDR3: CATARKGGSYNSPLHF
DNA: TGTGCCACAGCAAGGAAGGGAGGGTCCTATAATTCACCCCTCCACTTT

J: TRBJ2-7
D: TRBD2
size: -
V: TRBV4-2
CDR3: CASSQGTSGGLSSYEQYF
DNA: TGTGCCAGCAGCCAAGGGACTAGCGGGGGCCTCAGCTCCTACGAGCAGTACTTC

J: TRBJ2-1
D: -
size: few
V: TRBV15
CDR3: CATSTSHYNEQFF
DNA: TGTGCCACCAGCACCAGCCATTACAATGAGCAGTTCTTC

J: TRBJ1-6
D: TRBD1
size: once
V: TRBV12-5
CDR3: CASGPPGQGASPLHF
DNA: TGTGCTAGTGGTCCGCCCGGACAGGGTGCCTCACCCCTCCACTTT

J: TRBJ1-3
D: -
size: -
V: TRBV7-9
CDR3: CASSLRDVRPSGNTIYF
DNA: TGTGCCAGCAGCTTAAGGGATGTCCGTCCCTCTGGAAACACCATATATTTT

J: TRBJ2-2
D: -
size: once
V: TRBV18
CDR3: CASSDYRDPTGELFF
DNA: TGTGCCAGCTCAGATTACCGGGACCCAACCGGGGAGCTGTTTTTT